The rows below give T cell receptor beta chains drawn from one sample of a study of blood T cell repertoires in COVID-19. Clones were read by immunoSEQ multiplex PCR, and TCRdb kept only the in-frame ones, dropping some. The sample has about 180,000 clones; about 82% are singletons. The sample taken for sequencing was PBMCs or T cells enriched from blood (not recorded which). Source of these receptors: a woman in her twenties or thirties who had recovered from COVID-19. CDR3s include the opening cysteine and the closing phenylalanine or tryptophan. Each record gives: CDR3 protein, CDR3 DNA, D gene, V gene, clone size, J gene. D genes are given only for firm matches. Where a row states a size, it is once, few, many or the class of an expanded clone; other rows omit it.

CATSFGTGFYGYTF,TGTGCCACCAGTTTCGGGACAGGGTTCTATGGCTACACCTTC,TRBD1,TRBV15,.,TRBJ1-2
CASSLAAGHYEQYF,TGCGCCAGCAGCTTGGCCGCCGGTCACTACGAGCAGTACTTC,.,TRBV5-1,.,TRBJ2-7
CATSRDPTGNEKLFF,TGTGCCACCAGCAGAGATCCGACGGGTAATGAAAAACTGTTTTTT,.,TRBV15,.,TRBJ1-4
CSASSYSQETQYF,TGCAGTGCTAGTAGTTACAGTCAAGAGACCCAGTACTTC,.,TRBV20-1,once,TRBJ2-5
CASSRRARGYSNQPQHF,TGTGCCAGCAGCCGTCGTGCGAGGGGGTATAGCAATCAGCCCCAGCATTTT,.,TRBV2,.,TRBJ1-5
CASSGPRNEKLFF,TGTGCCAGCAGCGGTCCCCGTAATGAAAAACTGTTTTTT,.,TRBV28,.,TRBJ1-4
CAINSFRGRDQPQHF,TGTGCCATCAATTCGTTTCGGGGGAGGGATCAGCCCCAGCATTTT,.,TRBV10-3,.,TRBJ1-5
CASSPRTGGGETQYF,TGTGCTAGCAGCCCGAGGACAGGGGGCGGTGAGACCCAGTACTTC,TRBD1,TRBV7-7,.,TRBJ2-5
CASRDSALVNTEAFF,TGTGCCAGCAGAGACAGCGCCCTAGTAAACACTGAAGCTTTCTTT,.,TRBV6-5,few,TRBJ1-1
CASSIEGAGYEQYF,TGTGCCAGTAGTATAGAGGGAGCGGGCTACGAGCAGTACTTC,.,TRBV19,.,TRBJ2-7
CASSPSDEQFF,TGTGCCAGCAGCCCCTCTGATGAGCAGTTCTTC,.,TRBV7-9,.,TRBJ2-1
CASSPQGVPTNEKLFF,TGTGCCAGCAGCCCACAGGGCGTTCCGACTAATGAAAAACTGTTTTTT,.,TRBV7-8,once,TRBJ1-4
CASSESGTSTDTQYF,TGTGCCAGCAGTGAATCTGGGACTAGCACAGATACGCAGTATTTT,.,TRBV2,.,TRBJ2-3
CASSLDLQDQYF,TGCGCCAGCAGCTTGGATCTGCAGGACCAGTACTTC,.,TRBV5-1,.,TRBJ2-5
CASRPSGRSYNEQFF,TGTGCCAGCAGGCCCTCAGGGAGGTCTTACAATGAGCAGTTCTTC,.,TRBV25-1,.,TRBJ2-1